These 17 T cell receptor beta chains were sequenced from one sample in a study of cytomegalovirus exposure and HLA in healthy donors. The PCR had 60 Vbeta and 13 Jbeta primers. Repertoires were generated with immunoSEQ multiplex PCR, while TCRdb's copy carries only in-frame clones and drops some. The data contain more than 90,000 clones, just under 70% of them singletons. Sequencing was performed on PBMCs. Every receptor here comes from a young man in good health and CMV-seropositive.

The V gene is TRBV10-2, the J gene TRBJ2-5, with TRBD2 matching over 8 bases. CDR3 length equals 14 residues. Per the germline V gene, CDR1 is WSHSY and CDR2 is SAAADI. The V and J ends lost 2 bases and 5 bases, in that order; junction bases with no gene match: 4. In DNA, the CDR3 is TGCGCCAGCAGTGAGCCGGGGGGGCCGGAGACCCAGTACTTC. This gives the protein CASSEPGGPETQYF.

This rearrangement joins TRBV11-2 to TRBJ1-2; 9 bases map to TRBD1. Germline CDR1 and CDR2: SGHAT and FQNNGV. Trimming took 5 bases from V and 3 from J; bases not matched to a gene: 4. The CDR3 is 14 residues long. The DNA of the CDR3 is TGTGCCAGCAGCGTAACAGGGGGCTACTATGGCTACACCTTC. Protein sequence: CASSVTGGYYGYTF.

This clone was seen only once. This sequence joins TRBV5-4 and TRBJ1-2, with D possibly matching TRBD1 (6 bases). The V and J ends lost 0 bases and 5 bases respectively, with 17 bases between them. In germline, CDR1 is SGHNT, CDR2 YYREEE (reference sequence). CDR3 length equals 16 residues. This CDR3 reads CASSLAGGQAKYGYTF. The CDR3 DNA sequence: TGTGCCAGCAGCTTGGCCGGGGGGCAGGCGAAGTATGGCTACACCTTC.

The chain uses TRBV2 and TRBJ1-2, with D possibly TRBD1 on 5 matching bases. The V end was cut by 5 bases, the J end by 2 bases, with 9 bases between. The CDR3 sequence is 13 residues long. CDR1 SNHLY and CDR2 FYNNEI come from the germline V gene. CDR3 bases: TGTGCCAGCAGTAAGGACACCAACTATGGCTACACCTTC. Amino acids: CASSKDTNYGYTF.

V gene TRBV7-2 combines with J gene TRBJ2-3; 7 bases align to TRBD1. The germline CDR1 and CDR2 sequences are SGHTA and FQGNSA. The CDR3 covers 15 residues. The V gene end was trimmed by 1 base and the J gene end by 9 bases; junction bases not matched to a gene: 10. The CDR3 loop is CASSLEAHDRETQYF. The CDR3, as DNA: TGTGCCAGCAGCTTAGAGGCCCACGACAGGGAAACGCAGTATTTT.

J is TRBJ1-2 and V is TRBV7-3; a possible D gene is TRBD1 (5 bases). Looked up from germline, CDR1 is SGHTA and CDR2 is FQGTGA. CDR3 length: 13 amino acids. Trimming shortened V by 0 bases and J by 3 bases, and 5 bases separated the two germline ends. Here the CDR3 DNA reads TGTGCCAGCAGCTTAACAGGGGACTATGGCTACACCTTC. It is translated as CASSLTGDYGYTF.

The DNA of the CDR3 is TGTGCCAGCTCACCATCACCAGGGGGGAATCAGCCCCAGCATTTT. Its translation: CASSPSPGGNQPQHF. This chain joins TRBV18 and TRBJ1-5; 7 bases fit TRBD1. V dropped 2 bases and J dropped 4; count of bases not matched to a gene: 5. Germline CDR1 KGHSH, CDR2 LQKENI. This CDR3 is 15 amino acids long.

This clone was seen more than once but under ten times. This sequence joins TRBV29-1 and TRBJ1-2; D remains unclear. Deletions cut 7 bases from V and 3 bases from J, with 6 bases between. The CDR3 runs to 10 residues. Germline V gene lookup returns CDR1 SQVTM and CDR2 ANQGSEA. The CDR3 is CSALYYGYTF. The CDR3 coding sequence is TGCAGCGCCCTGTACTATGGCTACACCTTC.

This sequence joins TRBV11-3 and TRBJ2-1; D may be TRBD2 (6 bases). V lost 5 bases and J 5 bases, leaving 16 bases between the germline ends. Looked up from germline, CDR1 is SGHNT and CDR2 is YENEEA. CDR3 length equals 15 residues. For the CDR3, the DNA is TGTGCCAGCAGCCAATTCGGGGGTATCGACAATGAGCAGTTCTTC. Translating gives CASSQFGGIDNEQFF.

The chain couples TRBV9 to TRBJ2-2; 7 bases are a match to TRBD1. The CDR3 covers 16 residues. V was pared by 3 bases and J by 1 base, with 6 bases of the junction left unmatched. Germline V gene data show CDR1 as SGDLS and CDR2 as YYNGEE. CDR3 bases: TGTGCCAGCAGCGGAGACAGGGCCCTGAACACCGGGGAGCTGTTTTTT. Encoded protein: CASSGDRALNTGELFF.

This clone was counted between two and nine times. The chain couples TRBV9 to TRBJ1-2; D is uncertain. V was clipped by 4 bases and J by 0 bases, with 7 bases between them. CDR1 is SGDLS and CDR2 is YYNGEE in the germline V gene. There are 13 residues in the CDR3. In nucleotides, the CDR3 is TGTGCCAGCAGCTCCTACTCTAACTATGGCTACACCTTC. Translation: CASSSYSNYGYTF. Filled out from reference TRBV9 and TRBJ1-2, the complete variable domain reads DSGVTQTPKHLITATGQRVTLRCSPRSGDLSVYWYQQSLDQGLQFLIQYYNGEERAKGNILERFSAQQFPDLHSELNLSSLELGDSALYFCASSSYSNYGYTFGSGTRLTVV.

As DNA, the CDR3 is TGTGCCAGCAGCCCCCGGAGGGCGGATGAAGCTTTCTTT. This codes for CASSPRRADEAFF. The chain couples TRBV21-1 to TRBJ1-1. TRBV21-1 is deemed a pseudogene. The CDR3 loop spans 13 amino acids.

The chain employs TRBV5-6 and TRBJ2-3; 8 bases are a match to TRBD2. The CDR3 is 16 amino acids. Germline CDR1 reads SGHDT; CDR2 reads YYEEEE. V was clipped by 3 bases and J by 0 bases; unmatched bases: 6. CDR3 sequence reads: CASSSGLGSSTDTQYF. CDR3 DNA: TGTGCCAGCAGCTCGGGACTAGGGTCTAGCACAGATACGCAGTATTTT.

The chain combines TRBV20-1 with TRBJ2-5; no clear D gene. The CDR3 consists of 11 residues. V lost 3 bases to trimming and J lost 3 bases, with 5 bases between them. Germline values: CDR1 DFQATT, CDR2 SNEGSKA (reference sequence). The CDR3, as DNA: TGCAGTGCTAGCCCAGAAGAGACCCAGTACTTC. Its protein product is CSASPEETQYF.

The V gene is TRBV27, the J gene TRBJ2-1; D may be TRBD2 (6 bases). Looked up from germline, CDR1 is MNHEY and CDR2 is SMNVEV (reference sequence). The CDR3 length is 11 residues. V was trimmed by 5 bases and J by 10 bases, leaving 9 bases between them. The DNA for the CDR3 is TGTGCCAGCAGTCCAGGAGGGGAGCAGTTCTTC. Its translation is CASSPGGEQFF.

The CDR3 protein is CASSLTSGRANEQFF. As DNA, the CDR3 is TGTGCCAGCAGCTTAACTAGCGGGAGGGCCAATGAGCAGTTCTTC. This chain joins TRBV7-6 and TRBJ2-1; TRBD2 agrees at 13 bases. J lost 6 bases, V lost 2 bases, and 1 base had no gene match. Germline CDR1 SGHVS, CDR2 FNYEAQ. The CDR3 sequence is 15 residues long.

The chain's CDR3 is CASSYGDRGRGGYTF. The CDR3 nucleotides read TGTGCCAGCAGTTACGGGGACAGGGGGCGCGGTGGCTACACCTTC. The chain carries TRBV6-5 and TRBJ1-2; 12 bases align to TRBD1. V was pared by 2 bases and J by 7 bases, with 5 bases of the junction left unmatched. In germline, CDR1 is MNHEY, CDR2 SVGAGI. This CDR3 is built from 15 residues.